A selection of T cell receptor beta chains follows, all from one sample in a study of Graves' ophthalmopathy and Graves' hyperthyroidism. TCRdb itself ran the multiplex PCR reads through MiXCR, one entry per CDR3 protein. The sample includes a few hundred thousand distinct CDR3 sequences, under 20% of them seen just once. The specimen was peripheral blood. Source of these receptors: an adult man with Graves' ophthalmopathy. The CDR3 runs from the conserved cysteine through the conserved F or W. A D gene is named only where the DNA matches it firmly. The size of a clone is reported for some rows only, either as once, few or many, or as a class for expanded clones.

j_call v_call cdr3_length d_call clone_size cdr3_nt cdr3_aa
TRBJ2-4 TRBV12-3/TRBV12-4 13 . many TGTGCCAGCAGTTTAGGGCCTAAAAACATTCAGTGCTTC CASSLGPKNIQCF
TRBJ2-1 TRBV6-5 15 . many TGTGCCAGCAGTACCTCGAGGGGAGATAGGAATGAGCAGTTCTTC CASSTSRGDRNEQFF
TRBJ2-7 TRBV30 12 . many TGTGCCTGGAACAGGGACTCCTACGAGCAGTACTTC CAWNRDSYEQYF
TRBJ2-5 TRBV20-1 14 . many TGCAGTGCTAGTAAGGGGTTTGGCGCCGAGACCCAGTACTTC CSASKGFGAETQYF
TRBJ2-5 TRBV15 16 TRBD2 . TGTGCCACCAGCAGAGAGACGGGAGGCCTCCAAGAGACCCAGTACTTC CATSRETGGLQETQYF
TRBJ1-1 TRBV28 14 . few TGTGCCAGCAGTACGCCCGGGGTGAACACTGAAGCTTTCTTT CASSTPGVNTEAFF
TRBJ2-7 TRBV20-1 14 TRBD2 many TGCAGTGCGGGACTAGCGGGAGGTACCCACGAGCAGTACTTC CSAGLAGGTHEQYF
TRBJ1-5 TRBV7-8 18 . many TGTGCCAGCAGCTCCTCAGCTTGGGCGGAGGTGGGCAATCAGCCCCAGCATTTT CASSSSAWAEVGNQPQHF
TRBJ2-7 TRBV12-3/TRBV12-4 15 TRBD1 many TGTGCCAGCACCAGACAGACAGGGGGCTCGCACGAGCAGTACTTC CASTRQTGGSHEQYF
TRBJ2-7 TRBV7-9 14 . many TGTGCCAGCAGCTTCGGGGCAAGGGTTAAGGAGCAGTACTTC CASSFGARVKEQYF
TRBJ1-1 TRBV30 13 . many TGTGCCTGGAACCGTGGAGGGCCCACTGAAGCTTTCTTT CAWNRGGPTEAFF
TRBJ1-6 TRBV7-9 14 . many TGTGCCAGCAGCGGACCAGGGATTAATTCACCCCTCCACTTT CASSGPGINSPLHF
TRBJ2-7 TRBV6-5 13 . many TGTGCCAGCAGTTTAAACACAGGGTTCGAGCAGTACTTC CASSLNTGFEQYF
TRBJ2-7 TRBV12-3/TRBV12-4 13 . . TGTGCCAGCAGTTTATACGGCCTCAACGAGCAGTACTTC CASSLYGLNEQYF
TRBJ1-1 TRBV2 15 . many TGTGCCAGCAGTGACTTATCGGGGGATACCACTGAAGCTTTCTTT CASSDLSGDTTEAFF
TRBJ1-3 TRBV6-2/TRBV6-3 15 TRBD1 many TGTGCCAGCAAACGACAGGGGGCGGACGGAAACACCATATATTTT CASKRQGADGNTIYF
TRBJ1-3 TRBV3-1 19 . . TGTGCCAGCAGCGGACTTCCCGGACGGCCCTCCGACTCTGGAAACACCATATATTTT CASSGLPGRPSDSGNTIYF
TRBJ1-2 TRBV6-1 15 TRBD1 . TGTGCCAGCAGTAAATTGGGACAGGGGGACAATGGCTACACCTTC CASSKLGQGDNGYTF
TRBJ2-2 TRBV6-6 18 . many TGTGCCAGCAGGCGGGCTCGAACAGATCCCGCGAACACCGGGGAGCTGTTTTTT CASRRARTDPANTGELFF
TRBJ2-5 TRBV24-1 17 TRBD1 many TGTGCCACCAGTGATCAAACGACAGGGAAGGTACAAGAGACCCAGTACTTC CATSDQTTGKVQETQYF